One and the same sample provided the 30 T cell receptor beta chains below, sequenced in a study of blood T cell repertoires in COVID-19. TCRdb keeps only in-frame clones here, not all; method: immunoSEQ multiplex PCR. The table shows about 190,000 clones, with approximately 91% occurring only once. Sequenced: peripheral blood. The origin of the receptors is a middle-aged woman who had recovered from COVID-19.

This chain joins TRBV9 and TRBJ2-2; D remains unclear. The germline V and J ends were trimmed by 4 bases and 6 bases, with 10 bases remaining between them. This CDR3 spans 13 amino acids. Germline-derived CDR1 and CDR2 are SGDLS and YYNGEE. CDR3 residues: CASSPQSPGELFF. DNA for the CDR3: TGTGCCAGCAGCCCACAGTCTCCCGGGGAGCTGTTTTTT.

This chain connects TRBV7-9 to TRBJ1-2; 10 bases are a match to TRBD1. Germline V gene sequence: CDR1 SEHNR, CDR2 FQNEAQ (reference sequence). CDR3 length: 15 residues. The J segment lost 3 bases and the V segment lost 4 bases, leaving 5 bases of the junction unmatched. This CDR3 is CASSSADRGDYGYTF. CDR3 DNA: TGTGCCAGCAGCTCCGCGGACAGGGGGGACTATGGCTACACCTTC.

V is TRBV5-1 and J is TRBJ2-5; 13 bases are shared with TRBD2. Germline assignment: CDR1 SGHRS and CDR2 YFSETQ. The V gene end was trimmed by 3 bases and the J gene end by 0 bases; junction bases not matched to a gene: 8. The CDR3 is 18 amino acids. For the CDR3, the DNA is TGCGCCAGCAGCTGGGGGACTAGCGGGATGGGGTACCAAGAGACCCAGTACTTC. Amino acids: CASSWGTSGMGYQETQYF. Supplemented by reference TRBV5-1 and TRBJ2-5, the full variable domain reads KAGVTQTPRYLIKTRGQQVTLSCSPISGHRSVSWYQQTPGQGLQFLFEYFSETQRNKGNFPGRFSGRQFSNSRSEMNVSTLELGDSALYLCASSWGTSGMGYQETQYFGPGTRLLVL.

As DNA, the CDR3 is TGTGCCAGTAGTATAGCGGGGTTTGAAGCTTTCTTT. Translation gives CASSIAGFEAFF. The chain couples TRBV19 to TRBJ1-1; D call uncertain. Germline loops: CDR1 LNHDA, CDR2 SQIVND (reference sequence). Trimming took off 1 base at V and 7 bases at J, with 7 bases between the two ends. The CDR3 totals 12 residues.

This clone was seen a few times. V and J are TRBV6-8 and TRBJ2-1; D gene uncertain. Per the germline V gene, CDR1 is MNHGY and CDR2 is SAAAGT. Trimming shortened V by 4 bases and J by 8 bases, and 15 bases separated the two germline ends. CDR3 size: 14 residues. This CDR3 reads CASSSTEKCDEQFF. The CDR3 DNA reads TGTGCCAGCAGTTCCACGGAGAAGTGCGATGAGCAGTTCTTC.

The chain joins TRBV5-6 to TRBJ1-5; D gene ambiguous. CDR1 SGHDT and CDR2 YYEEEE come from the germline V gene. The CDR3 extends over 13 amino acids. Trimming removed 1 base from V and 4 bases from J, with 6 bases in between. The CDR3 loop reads CASSLTENQPQHF. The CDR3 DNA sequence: TGTGCCAGCAGCTTGACCGAGAATCAGCCCCAGCATTTT.

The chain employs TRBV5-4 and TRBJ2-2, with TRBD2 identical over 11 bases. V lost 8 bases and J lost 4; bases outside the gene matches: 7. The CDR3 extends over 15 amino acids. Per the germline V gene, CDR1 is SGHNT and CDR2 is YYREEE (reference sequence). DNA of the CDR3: TGTGCCAGTAGCGGGAGGGCCCCGGGCACCGGGGAGCTGTTTTTT. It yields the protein CASSGRAPGTGELFF.

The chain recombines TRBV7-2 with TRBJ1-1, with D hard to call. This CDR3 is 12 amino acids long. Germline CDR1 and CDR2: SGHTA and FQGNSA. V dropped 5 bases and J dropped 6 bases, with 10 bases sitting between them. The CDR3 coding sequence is TGTGCCAGCAGCCCGTCCTCGTCTGAAGCTTTCTTT. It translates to CASSPSSSEAFF.

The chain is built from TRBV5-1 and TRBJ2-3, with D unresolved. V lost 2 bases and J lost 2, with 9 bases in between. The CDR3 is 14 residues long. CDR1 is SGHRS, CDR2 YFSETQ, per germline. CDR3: CASSFPESTDTQYF. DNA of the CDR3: TGCGCCAGCAGCTTCCCCGAGTCCACAGATACGCAGTATTTT.

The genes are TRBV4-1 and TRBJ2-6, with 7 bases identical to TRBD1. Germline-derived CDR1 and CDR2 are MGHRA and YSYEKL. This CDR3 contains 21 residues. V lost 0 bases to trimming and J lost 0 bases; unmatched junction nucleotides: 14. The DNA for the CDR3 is TGCGCCAGCAGCCAAGATTTGGGACAGCTAACGTTTCGCTCTGGGGCCAACGTCCTGACTTTC. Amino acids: CASSQDLGQLTFRSGANVLTF.

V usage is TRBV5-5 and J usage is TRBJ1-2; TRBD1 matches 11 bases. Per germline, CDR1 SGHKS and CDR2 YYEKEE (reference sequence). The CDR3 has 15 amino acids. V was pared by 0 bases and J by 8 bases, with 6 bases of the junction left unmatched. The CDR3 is CASSLAGQGVAGYTF. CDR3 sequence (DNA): TGTGCCAGCAGCTTGGCGGGACAGGGGGTTGCGGGCTACACCTTC.

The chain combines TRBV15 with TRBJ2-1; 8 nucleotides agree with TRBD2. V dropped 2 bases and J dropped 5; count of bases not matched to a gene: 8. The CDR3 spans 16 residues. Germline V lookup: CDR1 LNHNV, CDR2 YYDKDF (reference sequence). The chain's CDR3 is CATSRYLAGNNNEQFF. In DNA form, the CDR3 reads TGTGCCACCAGCAGATACCTAGCGGGCAACAACAATGAGCAGTTCTTC. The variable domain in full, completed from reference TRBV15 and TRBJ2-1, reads DAMVIQNPRYQVTQFGKPVTLSCSQTLNHNVMYWYQQKSSQAPKLLFHYYDKDFNNEADTPDNFQSRRPNTSFCFLDIRSPGLGDTAMYLCATSRYLAGNNNEQFFGPGTRLTVL.

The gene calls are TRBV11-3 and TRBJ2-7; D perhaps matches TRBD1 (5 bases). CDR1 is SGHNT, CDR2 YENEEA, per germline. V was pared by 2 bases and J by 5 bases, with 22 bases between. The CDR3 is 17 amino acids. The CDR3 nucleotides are TGTGCCAGCAGCTTATGTTTGCATAGGGGCAGCACTAACGAGCAGTACTTC. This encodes CASSLCLHRGSTNEQYF.

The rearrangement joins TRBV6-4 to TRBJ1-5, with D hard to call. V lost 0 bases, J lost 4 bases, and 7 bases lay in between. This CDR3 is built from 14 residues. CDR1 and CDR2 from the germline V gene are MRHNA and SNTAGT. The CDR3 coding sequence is TGTGCCAGCAGTGACTCGGCGACTAATCAGCCCCAGCATTTT. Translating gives CASSDSATNQPQHF.

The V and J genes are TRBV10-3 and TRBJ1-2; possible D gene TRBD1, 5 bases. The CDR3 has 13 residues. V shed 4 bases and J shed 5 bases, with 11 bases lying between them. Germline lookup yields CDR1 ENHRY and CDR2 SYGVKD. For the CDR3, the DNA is TGTGCCATCAGTGTCTCTGGGGGGTATGGCTACACCTTC. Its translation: CAISVSGGYGYTF.

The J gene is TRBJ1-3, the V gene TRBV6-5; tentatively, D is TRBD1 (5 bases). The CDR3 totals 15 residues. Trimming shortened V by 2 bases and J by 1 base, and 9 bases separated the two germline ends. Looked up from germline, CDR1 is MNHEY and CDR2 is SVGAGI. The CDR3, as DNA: TGTGCCAGCAGTTACCCAGGGCTTTCTGGAAACACCATATATTTT. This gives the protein CASSYPGLSGNTIYF.

CDR3 in DNA: TGTGCCAGTAGTATCCGGCAGGGCGGCAATCAGCCCCAGCATTTT. The encoded protein is CASSIRQGGNQPQHF. The chain uses TRBV19 and TRBJ1-5; perhaps TRBD1 as D (5 bases). Germline V gives CDR1 LNHDA, CDR2 SQIVND (reference sequence). The CDR3 loop spans 15 amino acids. V was shortened by 3 bases and J by 2 bases, with 11 bases between the two germline ends.

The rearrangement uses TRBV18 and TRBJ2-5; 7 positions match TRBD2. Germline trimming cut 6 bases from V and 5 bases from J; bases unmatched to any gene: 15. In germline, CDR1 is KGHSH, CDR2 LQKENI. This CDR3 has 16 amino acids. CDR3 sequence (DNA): TGTGCCAGCTCCCCCCCCAGCGGGACGGGTAGTGAGACCCAGTACTTC. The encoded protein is CASSPPSGTGSETQYF. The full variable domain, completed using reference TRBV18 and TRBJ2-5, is NAGVMQNPRHLVRRRGQEARLRCSPMKGHSHVYWYRQLPEEGLKFMVYLQKENIIDESGMPKERFSAEFPKEGPSILRIQQVVRGDSAAYFCASSPPSGTGSETQYFGPGTRLLVL.

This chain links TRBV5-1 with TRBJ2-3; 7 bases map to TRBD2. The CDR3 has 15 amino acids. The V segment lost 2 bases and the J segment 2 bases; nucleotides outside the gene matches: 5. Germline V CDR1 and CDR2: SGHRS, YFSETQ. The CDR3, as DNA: TGCGCCAGCAGCTTTTGGGAGGGCCCCACAGATACGCAGTATTTT. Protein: CASSFWEGPTDTQYF.

The CDR3 DNA reads as TGCAGCGTTGAAGATGAGGACAGAAGCTACGAGCAGTACTTC. The encoded protein is CSVEDEDRSYEQYF. The V call is TRBV29-1, the J call TRBJ2-7; D is perhaps TRBD1 (6 bases). This CDR3 is 14 amino acids long. The ends were cut back, 0 bases at V and 3 bases at J, with 12 bases in the middle. From germline, CDR1 is SQVTM and CDR2 ANQGSEA.

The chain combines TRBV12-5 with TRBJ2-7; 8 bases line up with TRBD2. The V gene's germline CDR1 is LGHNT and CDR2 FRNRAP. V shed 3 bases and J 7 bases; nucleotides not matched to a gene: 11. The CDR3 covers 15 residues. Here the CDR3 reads CASGFYSGSSGEQYF. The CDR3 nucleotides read TGTGCTAGTGGTTTCTACAGCGGGAGTTCGGGTGAGCAGTACTTC.

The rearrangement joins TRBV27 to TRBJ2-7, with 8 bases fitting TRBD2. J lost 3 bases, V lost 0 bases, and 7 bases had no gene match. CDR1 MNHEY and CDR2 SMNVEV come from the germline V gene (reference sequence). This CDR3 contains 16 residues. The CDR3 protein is CASSLSLAGPLYEQYF. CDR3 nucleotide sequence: TGTGCCAGCAGTTTATCGTTAGCGGGACCTCTCTACGAGCAGTACTTC.

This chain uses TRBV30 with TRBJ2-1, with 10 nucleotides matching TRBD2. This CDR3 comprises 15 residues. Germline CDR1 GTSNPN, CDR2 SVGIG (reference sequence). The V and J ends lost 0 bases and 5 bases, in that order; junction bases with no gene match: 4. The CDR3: CAWSVGTSANNEQFF. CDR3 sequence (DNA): TGTGCCTGGAGTGTAGGGACTAGCGCCAACAATGAGCAGTTCTTC.

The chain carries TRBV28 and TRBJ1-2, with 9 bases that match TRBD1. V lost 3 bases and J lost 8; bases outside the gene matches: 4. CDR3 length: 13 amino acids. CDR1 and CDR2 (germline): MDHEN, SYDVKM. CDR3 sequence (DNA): TGTGCCAGCAGTTTTGGGACAGGGCCCGGCTACACCTTC. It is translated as CASSFGTGPGYTF.

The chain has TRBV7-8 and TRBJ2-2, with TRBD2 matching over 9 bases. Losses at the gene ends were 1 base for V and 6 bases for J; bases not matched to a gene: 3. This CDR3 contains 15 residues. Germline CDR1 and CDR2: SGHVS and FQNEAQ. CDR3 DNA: TGTGCCAGCAGCTTAGTAGCGGGAGTCGCCGGGGAGCTGTTTTTT. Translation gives CASSLVAGVAGELFF.

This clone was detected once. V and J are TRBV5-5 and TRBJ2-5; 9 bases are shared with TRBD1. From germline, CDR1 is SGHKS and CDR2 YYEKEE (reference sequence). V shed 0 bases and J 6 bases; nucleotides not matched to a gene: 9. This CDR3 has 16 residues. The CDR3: CASSLGGQGWMKTQYF. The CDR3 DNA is TGTGCCAGCAGCTTGGGGGGACAGGGATGGATGAAGACCCAGTACTTC. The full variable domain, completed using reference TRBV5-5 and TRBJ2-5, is DAGVTQSPTHLIKTRGQQVTLRCSPISGHKSVSWYQQVLGQGPQFIFQYYEKEERGRGNFPDRFSARQFPNYSSELNVNALLLGDSALYLCASSLGGQGWMKTQYFGPGTRLLVL.

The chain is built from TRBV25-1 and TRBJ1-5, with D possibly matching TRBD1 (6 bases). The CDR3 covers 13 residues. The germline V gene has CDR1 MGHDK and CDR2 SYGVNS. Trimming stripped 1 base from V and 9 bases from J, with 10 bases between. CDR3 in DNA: TGTGCCAGCAGTGAATCCGGGACACGGCCCCAGCATTTT. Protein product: CASSESGTRPQHF.

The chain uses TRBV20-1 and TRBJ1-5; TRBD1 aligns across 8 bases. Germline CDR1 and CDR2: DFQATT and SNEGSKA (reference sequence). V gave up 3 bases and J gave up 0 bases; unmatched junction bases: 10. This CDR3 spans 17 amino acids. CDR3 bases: TGCAGTGCTAGTTATGGACAGGGATTACATAGCAATCAGCCCCAGCATTTT. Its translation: CSASYGQGLHSNQPQHF.

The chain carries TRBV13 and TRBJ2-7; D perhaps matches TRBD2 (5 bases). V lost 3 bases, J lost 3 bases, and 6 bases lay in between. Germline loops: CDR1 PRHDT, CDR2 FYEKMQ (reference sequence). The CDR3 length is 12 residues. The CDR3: CASSFRDYEQYF. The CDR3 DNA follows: TGTGCCAGCAGCTTTCGGGACTACGAGCAGTACTTC.

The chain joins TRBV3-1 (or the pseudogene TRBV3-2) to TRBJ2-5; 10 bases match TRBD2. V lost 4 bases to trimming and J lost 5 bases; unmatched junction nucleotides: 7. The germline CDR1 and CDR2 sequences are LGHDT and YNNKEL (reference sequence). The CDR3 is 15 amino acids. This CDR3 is CASSPSLAGAETQYF. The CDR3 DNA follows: TGTGCCAGCAGCCCTTCTCTAGCGGGAGCTGAGACCCAGTACTTC.